Included here is one T cell receptor beta chain sequence, with context. The sample comes from a study of blood T cell repertoires in COVID-19. In the study overall: In Cohort 3, a recovered donor had either two negative PCRs, clearance, or symptom resolution.

V lost 8 bases and J lost 6; bases outside the gene matches: 8. CDR1 and CDR2 from the germline V gene are SNHLY and FYNNEI. The length of the CDR3 is 15 residues. Participant-reported clinical history was the basis for cohort assignment. Source study methods: Estimated nucleated cell counts came from reference gene primer amplification. The table came from immunoSEQ multiplex PCR; TCRdb's copy has only in-frame clones and leaves some out. V, J and clone size are those of that table, while D and trimming were read from the DNA. The repertoire has approximately 200,000 clones, around 87% of them found once; the top ten carry 7% to 8.5%.

The origin of this receptor is a man younger than 45 in a cohort exposed to, infected with or recovered from COVID-19 (not recorded which). The chain links TRBV2 to TRBJ1-6; 9 nucleotides match TRBD1. Sequenced input: PBMCs or T cells enriched from blood (not recorded which). In DNA, the CDR3 is TGTGCCAGCCGAAAAGTGGGACAGGGTAATTCACCCCTCCACTTT. It specifies CASRKVGQGNSPLHF.